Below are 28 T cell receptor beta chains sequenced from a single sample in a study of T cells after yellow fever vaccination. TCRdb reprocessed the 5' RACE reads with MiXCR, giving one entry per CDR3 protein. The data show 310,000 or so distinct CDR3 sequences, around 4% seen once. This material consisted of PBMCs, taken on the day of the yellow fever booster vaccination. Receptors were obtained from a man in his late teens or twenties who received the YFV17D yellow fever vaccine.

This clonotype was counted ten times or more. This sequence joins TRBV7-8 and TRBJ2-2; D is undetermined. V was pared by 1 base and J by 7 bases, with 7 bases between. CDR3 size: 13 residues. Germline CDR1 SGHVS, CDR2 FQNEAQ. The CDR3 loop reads CASSLGGIGELFF. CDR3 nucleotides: TGTGCCAGCAGCTTAGGTGGAATCGGGGAGCTGTTTTTT.

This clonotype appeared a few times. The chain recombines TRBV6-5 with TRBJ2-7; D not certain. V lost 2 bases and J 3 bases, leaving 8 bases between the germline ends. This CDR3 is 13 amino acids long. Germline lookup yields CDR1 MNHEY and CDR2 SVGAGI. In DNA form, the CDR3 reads TGTGCCAGCAGTTACGGTCCAGGCTACGAGCAGTACGTC. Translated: CASSYGPGYEQYV.

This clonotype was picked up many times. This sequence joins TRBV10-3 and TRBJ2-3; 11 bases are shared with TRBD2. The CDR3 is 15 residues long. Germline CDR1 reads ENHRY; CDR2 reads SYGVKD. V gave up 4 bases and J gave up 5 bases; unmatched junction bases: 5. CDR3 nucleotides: TGTGCCATCAGTGGTAGCGGGGGGGCCCGAGATACGCAGTATTTT. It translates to CAISGSGGARDTQYF.

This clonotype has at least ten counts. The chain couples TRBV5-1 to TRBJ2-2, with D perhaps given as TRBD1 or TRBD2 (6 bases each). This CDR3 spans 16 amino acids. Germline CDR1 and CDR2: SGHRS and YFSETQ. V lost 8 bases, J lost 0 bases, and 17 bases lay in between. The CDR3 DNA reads TGCGCCAGTTCAGATGGGGGGCCCTCGAACACCGGGGAGCTGTTTTTT. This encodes CASSDGGPSNTGELFF. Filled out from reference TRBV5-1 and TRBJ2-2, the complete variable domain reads KAGVTQTPRYLIKTRGQQVTLSCSPISGHRSVSWYQQTPGQGLQFLFEYFSETQRNKGNFPGRFSGRQFSNSRSEMNVSTLELGDSALYLCASSDGGPSNTGELFFGEGSRLTVL.

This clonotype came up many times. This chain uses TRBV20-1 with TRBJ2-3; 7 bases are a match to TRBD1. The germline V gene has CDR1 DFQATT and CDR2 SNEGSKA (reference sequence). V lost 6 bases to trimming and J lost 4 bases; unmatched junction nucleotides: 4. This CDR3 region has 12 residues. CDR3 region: CSAPTGSDTQYF. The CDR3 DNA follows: TGCAGTGCACCGACAGGGTCAGATACGCAGTATTTT.

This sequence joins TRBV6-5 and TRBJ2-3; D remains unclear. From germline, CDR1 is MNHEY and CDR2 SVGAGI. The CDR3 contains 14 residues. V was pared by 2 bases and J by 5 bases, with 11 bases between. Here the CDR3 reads CASSYDPHGDTQYF. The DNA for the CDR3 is TGTGCCAGCAGTTACGACCCGCATGGAGATACGCAGTATTTT.

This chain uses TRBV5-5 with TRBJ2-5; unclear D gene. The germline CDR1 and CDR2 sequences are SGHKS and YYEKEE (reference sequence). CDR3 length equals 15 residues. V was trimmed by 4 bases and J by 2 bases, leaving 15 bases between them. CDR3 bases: TGTGCCAGCAGCCGTGGTGGTCCCGGGCAAGAGACCCAGTACTTC. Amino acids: CASSRGGPGQETQYF.

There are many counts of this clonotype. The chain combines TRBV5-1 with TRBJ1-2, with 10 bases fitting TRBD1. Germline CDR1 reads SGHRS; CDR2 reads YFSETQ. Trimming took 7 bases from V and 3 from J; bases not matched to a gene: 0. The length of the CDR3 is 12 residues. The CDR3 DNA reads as TGCGCCAGCGGGACAGGGGACTATGGCTACACCTTC. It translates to CASGTGDYGYTF.

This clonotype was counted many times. CDR3 residues: CSARDPGQGGTEAFF. CDR3 sequence (DNA): TGCAGTGCTAGAGATCCCGGACAGGGAGGAACTGAAGCTTTCTTT. The rearrangement joins TRBV20-1 to TRBJ1-1; 8 positions agree with TRBD1. CDR1 is DFQATT, CDR2 SNEGSKA, per germline (reference sequence). The CDR3 has 15 amino acids. Trimming removed 0 bases from V and 5 bases from J; junction bases left unmatched: 8.

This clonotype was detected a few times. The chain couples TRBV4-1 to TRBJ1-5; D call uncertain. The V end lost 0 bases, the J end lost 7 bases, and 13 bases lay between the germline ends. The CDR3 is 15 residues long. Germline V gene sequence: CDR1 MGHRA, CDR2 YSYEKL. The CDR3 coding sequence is TGCGCCAGCAGCCAAGATAGGGCTCCGGGGCAGCCCCAGCATTTT. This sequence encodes CASSQDRAPGQPQHF.

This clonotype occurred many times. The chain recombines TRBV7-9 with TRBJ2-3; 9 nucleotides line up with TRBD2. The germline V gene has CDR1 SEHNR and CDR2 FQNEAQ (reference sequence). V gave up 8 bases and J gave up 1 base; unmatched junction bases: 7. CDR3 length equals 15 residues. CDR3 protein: CASSGERGGTDTQYF. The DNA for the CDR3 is TGTGCCAGCTCGGGCGAGCGGGGGGGCACAGATACGCAGTATTTT.

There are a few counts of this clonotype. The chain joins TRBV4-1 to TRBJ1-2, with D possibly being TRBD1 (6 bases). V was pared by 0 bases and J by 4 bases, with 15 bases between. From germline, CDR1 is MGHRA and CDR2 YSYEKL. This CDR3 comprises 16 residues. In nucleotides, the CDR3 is TGCGCCAGCAGCCAAGATGCAGGGGATTTCACCTATGGCTACACCTTC. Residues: CASSQDAGDFTYGYTF.

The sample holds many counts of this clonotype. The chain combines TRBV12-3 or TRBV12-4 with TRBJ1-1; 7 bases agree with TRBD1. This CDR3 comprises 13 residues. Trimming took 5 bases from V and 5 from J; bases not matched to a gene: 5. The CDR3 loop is CASSTGEGTEAFF. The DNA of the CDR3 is TGTGCCAGCAGTACAGGGGAGGGAACTGAAGCTTTCTTT.

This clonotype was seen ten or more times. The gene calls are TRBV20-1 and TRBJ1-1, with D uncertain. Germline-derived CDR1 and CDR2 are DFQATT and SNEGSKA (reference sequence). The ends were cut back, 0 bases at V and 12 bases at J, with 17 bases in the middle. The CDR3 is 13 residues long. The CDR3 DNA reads TGCAGTGCTAGAGATGAAGGAGGGTTGTCGACTTTCTTT. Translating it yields CSARDEGGLSTFF.

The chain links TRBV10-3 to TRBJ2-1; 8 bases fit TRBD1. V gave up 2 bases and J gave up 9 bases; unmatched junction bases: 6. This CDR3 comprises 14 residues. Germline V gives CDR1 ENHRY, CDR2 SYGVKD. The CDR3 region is CAISEGQGSGEQFF. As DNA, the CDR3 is TGTGCCATCAGTGAGGGACAGGGTTCGGGTGAGCAGTTCTTC.

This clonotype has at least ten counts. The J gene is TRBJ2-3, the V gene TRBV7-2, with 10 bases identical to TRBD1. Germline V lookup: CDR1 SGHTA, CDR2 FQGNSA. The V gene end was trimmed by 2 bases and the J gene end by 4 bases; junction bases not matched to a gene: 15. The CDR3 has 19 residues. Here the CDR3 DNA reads TGTGCCAGCAGCTTACTGTGGTCGTCGGGACAGGGGATTTCAGATACGCAGTATTTT. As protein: CASSLLWSSGQGISDTQYF.

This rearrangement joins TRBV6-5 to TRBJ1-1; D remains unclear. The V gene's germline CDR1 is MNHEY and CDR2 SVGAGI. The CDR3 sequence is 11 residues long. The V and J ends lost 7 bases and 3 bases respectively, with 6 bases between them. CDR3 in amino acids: CASNGYTEAFF. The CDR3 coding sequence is TGTGCCAGCAACGGGTACACTGAAGCTTTCTTT.

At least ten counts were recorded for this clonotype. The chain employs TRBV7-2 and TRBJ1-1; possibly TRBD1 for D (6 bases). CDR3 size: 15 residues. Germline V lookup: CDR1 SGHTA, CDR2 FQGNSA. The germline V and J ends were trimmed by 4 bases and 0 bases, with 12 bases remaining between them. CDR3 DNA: TGTGCCAGCAGCTCGTGGACAGCAATGAACACTGAAGCTTTCTTT. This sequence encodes CASSSWTAMNTEAFF.

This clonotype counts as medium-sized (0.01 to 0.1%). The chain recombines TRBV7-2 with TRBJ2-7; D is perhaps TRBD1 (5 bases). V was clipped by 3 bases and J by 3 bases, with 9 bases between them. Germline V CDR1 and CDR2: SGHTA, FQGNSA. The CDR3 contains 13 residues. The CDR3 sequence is CASSFRRGYEQYF. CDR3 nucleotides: TGTGCCAGCAGCTTTCGTAGGGGCTACGAGCAGTACTTC.

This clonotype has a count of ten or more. This CDR3 reads CASSLLGQQETQYF. The DNA for the CDR3 is TGCGCCAGCAGCTTGTTGGGACAACAAGAGACCCAGTACTTC. The chain links TRBV5-1 to TRBJ2-5; D may be TRBD1 (6 bases). Trimming removed 1 base from V and 2 bases from J, with 9 bases in between. This CDR3 comprises 14 residues. Per germline, CDR1 SGHRS and CDR2 YFSETQ. Full variable domain (rest looked up from reference TRBV5-1 and TRBJ2-5): KAGVTQTPRYLIKTRGQQVTLSCSPISGHRSVSWYQQTPGQGLQFLFEYFSETQRNKGNFPGRFSGRQFSNSRSEMNVSTLELGDSALYLCASSLLGQQETQYFGPGTRLLVL.

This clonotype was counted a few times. As DNA, the CDR3 is TGTGCCAGCAGCTTGTCTGGGACTAGCGGGGGGGAGCCCTACGAGCAGTACGTC. It translates to CASSLSGTSGGEPYEQYV. The chain carries TRBV5-5 and TRBJ2-7; 16 bases map to TRBD2. CDR1 and CDR2 from the germline V gene are SGHKS and YYEKEE (reference sequence). The V and J ends lost 1 base and 2 bases, in that order; junction bases with no gene match: 6. The CDR3 has 18 residues.

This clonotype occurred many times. The CDR3 DNA reads as TGTGCCAGCTCACCGAATAGCCAGGGGGCACAAGAGACCCAGTACTTC. Protein product: CASSPNSQGAQETQYF. This sequence joins TRBV18 and TRBJ2-5; TRBD1 agrees at 8 bases. The CDR3 consists of 16 residues. CDR1 KGHSH and CDR2 LQKENI come from the germline V gene. Trimming took 3 bases from V and 2 from J; bases not matched to a gene: 8.

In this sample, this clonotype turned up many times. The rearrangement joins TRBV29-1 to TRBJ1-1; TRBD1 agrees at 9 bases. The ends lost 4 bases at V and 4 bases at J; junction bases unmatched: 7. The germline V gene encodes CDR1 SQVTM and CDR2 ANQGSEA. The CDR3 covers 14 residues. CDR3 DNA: TGCAGCGTTGTACTTCTACAGGGGGCCACTGAAGCTTTCTTT. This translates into CSVVLLQGATEAFF.

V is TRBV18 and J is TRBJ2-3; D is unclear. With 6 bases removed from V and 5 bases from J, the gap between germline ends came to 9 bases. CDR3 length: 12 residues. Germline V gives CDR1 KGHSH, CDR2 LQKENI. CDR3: CASSPAEDTQYF. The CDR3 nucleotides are TGTGCCAGCTCTCCTGCGGAAGATACGCAGTATTTT.

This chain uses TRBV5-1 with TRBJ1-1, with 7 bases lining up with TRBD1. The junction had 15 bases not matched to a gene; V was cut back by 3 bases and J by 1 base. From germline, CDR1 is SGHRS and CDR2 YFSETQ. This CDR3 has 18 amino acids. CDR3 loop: CASSSGRWTGRGNTEAFF. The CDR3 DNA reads TGCGCCAGCAGCTCGGGCCGTTGGACAGGTCGTGGGAACACTGAAGCTTTCTTT.

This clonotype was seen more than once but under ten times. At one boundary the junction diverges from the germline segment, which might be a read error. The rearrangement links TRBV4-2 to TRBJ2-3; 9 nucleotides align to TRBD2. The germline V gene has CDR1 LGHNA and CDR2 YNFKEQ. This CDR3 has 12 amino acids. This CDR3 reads CASSQEGAGGVF. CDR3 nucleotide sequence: TGTGCCAGCAGCCAAGAAGGAGCGGGGGGAGTGTTT.

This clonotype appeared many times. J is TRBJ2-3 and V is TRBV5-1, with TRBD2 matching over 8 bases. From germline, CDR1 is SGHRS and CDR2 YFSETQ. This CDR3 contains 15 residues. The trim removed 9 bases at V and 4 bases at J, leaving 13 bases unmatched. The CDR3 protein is CATASGGLNADTQYF. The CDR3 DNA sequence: TGCGCCACCGCTTCGGGGGGGCTGAACGCAGATACGCAGTATTTT.

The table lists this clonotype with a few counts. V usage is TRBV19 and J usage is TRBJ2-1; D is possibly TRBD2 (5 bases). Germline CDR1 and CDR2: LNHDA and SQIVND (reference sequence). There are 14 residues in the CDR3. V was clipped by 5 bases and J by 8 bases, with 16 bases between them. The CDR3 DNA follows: TGTGCCAGTAGTTCTTACCAGGCGAGGGATGAGCAGTTCTTC. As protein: CASSSYQARDEQFF.